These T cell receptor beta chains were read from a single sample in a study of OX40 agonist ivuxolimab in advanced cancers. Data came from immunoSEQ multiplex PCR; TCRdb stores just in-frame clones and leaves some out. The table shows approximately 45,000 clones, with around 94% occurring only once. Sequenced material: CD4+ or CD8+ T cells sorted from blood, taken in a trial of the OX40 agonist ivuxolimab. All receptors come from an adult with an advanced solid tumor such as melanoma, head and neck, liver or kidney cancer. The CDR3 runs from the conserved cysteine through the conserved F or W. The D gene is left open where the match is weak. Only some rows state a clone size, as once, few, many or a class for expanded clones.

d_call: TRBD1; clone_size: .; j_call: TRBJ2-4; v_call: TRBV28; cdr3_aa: CASSTPGDRAAKNIQYF; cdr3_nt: TGTGCCAGCAGTACCCCAGGGGACAGGGCAGCCAAAAACATTCAGTACTTC
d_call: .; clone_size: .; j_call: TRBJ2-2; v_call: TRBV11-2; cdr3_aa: CASSSKERIGELFF; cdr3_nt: TGTGCCAGCAGCTCGAAGGAGAGGATCGGGGAGCTGTTTTTT
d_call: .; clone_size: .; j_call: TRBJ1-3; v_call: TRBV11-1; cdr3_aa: CASSLTGTIDTIYF; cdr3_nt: TGTGCCAGCAGCTTAACCGGGACAATAGACACCATATATTTT
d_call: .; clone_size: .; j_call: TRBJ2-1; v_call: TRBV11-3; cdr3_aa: CASSLSNPSEQFF; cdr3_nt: TGTGCCAGCAGCTTATCCAACCCTAGTGAGCAGTTCTTC
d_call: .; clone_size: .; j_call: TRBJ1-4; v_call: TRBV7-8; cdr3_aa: CASSLGLGQGGEKLFF; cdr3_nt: TGTGCCAGCAGCTTAGGATTGGGCCAGGGTGGTGAAAAACTGTTTTTT
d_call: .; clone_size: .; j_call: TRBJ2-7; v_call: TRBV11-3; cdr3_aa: CASGWTAASYEQYF; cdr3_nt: TGTGCCAGCGGATGGACAGCGGCCTCCTACGAGCAGTACTTC
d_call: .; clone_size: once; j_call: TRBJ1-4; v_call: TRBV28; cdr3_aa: CASSQSRGLQGEKLFF; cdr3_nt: TGTGCCAGCAGCCAATCCAGGGGACTGCAGGGTGAAAAACTGTTTTTT
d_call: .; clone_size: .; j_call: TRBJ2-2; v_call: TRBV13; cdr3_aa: CASSLGPGELFF; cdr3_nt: TGTGCCAGCAGCTTAGGCCCCGGGGAGCTGTTTTTT
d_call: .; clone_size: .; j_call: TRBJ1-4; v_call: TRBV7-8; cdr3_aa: CASSSFRTPTNEKLFF; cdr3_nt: TGTGCCAGCAGCTCGTTCCGGACACCAACTAATGAAAAACTGTTTTTT
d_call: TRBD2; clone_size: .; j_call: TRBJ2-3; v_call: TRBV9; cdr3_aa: CASSGPLAGITDTQYF; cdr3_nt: TGTGCCAGCAGCGGACCTCTAGCGGGAATCACAGATACGCAGTATTTT
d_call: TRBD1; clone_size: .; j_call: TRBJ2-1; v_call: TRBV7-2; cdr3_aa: CASSWTGGIYNEQFF; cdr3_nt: TGTGCCAGCAGCTGGACAGGGGGGATCTACAATGAGCAGTTCTTC
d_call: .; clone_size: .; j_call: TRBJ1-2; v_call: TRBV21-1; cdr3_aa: CASSKGGTPPRDYGYTF; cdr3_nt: TGTGCCAGCAGCAAAGGGGGGACACCCCCCCGGGACTATGGCTACACCTTC
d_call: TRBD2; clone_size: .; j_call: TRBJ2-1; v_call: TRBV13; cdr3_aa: CASSLALAGGQNEQFF; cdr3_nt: TGTGCCAGCAGCTTAGCTCTAGCGGGAGGGCAAAATGAGCAGTTCTTC
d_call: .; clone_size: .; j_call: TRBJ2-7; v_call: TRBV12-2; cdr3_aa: CASRLSLGHYEQYF; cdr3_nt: TGTGCAAGTCGCTTAAGTCTAGGACACTACGAGCAGTACTTC
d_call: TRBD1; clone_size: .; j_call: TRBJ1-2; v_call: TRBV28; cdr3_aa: CASSLLETTGKGYTF; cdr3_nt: TGTGCCAGCAGTTTACTCGAAACGACAGGGAAGGGCTACACCTTC
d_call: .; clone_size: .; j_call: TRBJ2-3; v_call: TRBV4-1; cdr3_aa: CASSQDEHGGTDTQYF; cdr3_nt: TGCGCCAGCAGCCAAGATGAGCACGGAGGGACAGATACGCAGTATTTT
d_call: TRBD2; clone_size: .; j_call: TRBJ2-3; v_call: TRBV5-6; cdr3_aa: CASSSGLAVDTQYF; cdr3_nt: TGTGCCAGCAGCAGCGGACTAGCGGTAGATACGCAGTATTTT
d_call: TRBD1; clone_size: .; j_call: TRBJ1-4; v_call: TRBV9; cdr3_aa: CASSASGTGDEKLFF; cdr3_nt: TGTGCCAGCAGCGCCTCCGGGACAGGGGATGAAAAACTGTTTTTT
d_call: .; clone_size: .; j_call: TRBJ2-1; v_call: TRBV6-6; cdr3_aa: CASTPLTISYNEQFF; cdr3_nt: TGTGCCAGCACCCCCCTAACCATCTCCTACAATGAGCAGTTCTTC
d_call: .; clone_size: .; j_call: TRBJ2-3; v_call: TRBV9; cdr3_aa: CASSSRRGDTDTQYF; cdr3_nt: TGTGCCAGCAGCTCCAGAAGGGGGGACACAGATACGCAGTATTTT
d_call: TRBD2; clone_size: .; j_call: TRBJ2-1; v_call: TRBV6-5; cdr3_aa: CASSYGPSGDEQFF; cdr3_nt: TGTGCCAGCAGTTATGGGCCTAGCGGGGACGAGCAGTTCTTC
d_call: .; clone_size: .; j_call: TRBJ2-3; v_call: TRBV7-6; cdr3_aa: CASSLAGSTDTQYF; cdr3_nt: TGTGCCAGCAGCCTGGCGGGGAGCACAGATACGCAGTATTTT
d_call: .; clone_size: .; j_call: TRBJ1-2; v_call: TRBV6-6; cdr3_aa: CASSLSQGNYGYTF; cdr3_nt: TGTGCCAGCAGTCTTTCCCAGGGCAACTATGGCTACACCTTC
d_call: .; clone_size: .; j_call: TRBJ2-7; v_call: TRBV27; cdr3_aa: CASSLSGTFYEQYF; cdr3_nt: TGTGCCAGCAGTTTATCGGGGACCTTCTACGAGCAGTACTTC
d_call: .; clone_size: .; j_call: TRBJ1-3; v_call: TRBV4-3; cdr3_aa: CASSEGLQPPSGNTIYF; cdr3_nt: TGCGCCAGCAGCGAGGGACTCCAACCCCCCTCTGGAAACACCATATATTTT
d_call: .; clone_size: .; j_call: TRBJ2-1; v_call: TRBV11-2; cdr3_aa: CASSLWAGWGNNEQFF; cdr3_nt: TGTGCCAGCAGCTTATGGGCGGGTTGGGGGAACAATGAGCAGTTCTTC
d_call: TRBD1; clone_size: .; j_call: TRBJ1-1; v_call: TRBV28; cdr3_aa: CASSYRGASRAFF; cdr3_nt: TGTGCCAGCAGTTACAGGGGGGCTAGCCGAGCTTTCTTT
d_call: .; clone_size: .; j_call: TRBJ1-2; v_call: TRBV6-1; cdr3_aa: CASEQGTGGYTF; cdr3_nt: TGTGCCAGCGAACAGGGTACGGGTGGCTACACCTTC
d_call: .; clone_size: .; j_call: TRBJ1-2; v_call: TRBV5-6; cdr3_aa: CASIALGAGGYTF; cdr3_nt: TGTGCCAGCATCGCGTTGGGGGCGGGAGGCTACACCTTC
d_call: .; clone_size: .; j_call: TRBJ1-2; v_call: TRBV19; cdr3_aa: CASSIGDNYYGYTF; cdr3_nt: TGTGCCAGTAGTATAGGAGATAACTACTATGGCTACACCTTC
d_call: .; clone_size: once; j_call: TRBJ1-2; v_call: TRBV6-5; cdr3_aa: CASRSRTSHYGYTF; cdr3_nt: TGTGCCAGCAGAAGCAGGACCAGCCATTATGGCTACACCTTC
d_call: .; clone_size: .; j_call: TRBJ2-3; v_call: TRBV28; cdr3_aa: CASSFFGTPADTQYF; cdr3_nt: TGTGCCAGCAGTTTTTTCGGGACTCCGGCAGATACGCAGTATTTT
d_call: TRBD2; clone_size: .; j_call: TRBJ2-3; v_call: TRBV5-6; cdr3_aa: CASRTSGWYTQYF; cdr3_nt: TGTGCCAGCAGGACTAGCGGGTGGTATACGCAGTATTTT
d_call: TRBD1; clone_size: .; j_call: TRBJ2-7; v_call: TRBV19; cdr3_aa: CASSSHRDRGYEQYF; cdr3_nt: TGTGCCAGTAGTTCGCACCGGGACAGGGGTTACGAGCAGTACTTC
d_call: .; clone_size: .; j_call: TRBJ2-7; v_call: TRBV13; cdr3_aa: CASSSRRNLTYEQYF; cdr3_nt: TGTGCCAGCAGCTCGAGGCGTAACCTAACCTACGAGCAGTACTTC
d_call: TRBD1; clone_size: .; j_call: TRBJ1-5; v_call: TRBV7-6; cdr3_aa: CASSLGAQGDQPQHF; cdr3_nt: TGTGCCAGCAGCTTAGGGGCCCAGGGGGACCAGCCCCAGCATTTT
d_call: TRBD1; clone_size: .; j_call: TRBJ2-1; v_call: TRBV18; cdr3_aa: CASSRTGVDEQFF; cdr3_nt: TGTGCCAGCTCGCGGACAGGGGTGGATGAGCAGTTCTTC
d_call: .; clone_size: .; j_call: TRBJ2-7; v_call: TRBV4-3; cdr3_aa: CASSQALGGGGYEQYF; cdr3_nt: TGCGCCAGCAGCCAAGCATTGGGGGGAGGCGGCTACGAGCAGTACTTC
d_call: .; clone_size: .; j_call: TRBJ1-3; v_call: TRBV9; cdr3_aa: CASSVGAGMNTIYF; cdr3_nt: TGTGCCAGCAGCGTAGGGGCGGGGATGAACACCATATATTTT
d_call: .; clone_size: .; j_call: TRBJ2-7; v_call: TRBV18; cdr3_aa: CASSPKIGANYEQYF; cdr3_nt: TGTGCCAGCTCACCAAAGATCGGGGCTAATTACGAGCAGTACTTC
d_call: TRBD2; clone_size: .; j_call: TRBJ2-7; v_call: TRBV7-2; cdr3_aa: CASSLLGLAGAVSHEQYF; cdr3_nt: TGTGCCAGCAGCTTACTAGGACTAGCGGGAGCGGTCTCCCACGAGCAGTACTTC
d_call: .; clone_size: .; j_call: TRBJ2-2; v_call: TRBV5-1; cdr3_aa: CASSLDWQPNTGELFF; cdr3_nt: TGCGCCAGCAGCTTGGATTGGCAGCCGAACACCGGGGAGCTGTTTTTT
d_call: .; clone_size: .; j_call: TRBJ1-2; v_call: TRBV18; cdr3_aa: CASSPWGDFYGYTF; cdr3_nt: TGTGCCAGCTCACCTTGGGGGGATTTCTATGGCTACACCTTC